The clone carrying this TCR beta chain appeared many times. What it binds is unknown. This entry is derived from a study of T cells after yellow fever vaccination. Whole-study findings and limits: The appearance of a small share of clonotypes in both CD4 and CD8 compartments was observed. Booster samples showed a return of most primary-vaccination clones (under 97% CD4, approximately 88% CD8).

Germline V gene lookup returns CDR1 SGHRS and CDR2 YFSETQ. The CDR3 runs to 15 residues. Trimming pared 2 bases from V and 3 bases from J, leaving 14 bases between. Via MiXCR, TCRdb re-called the 5' RACE reads, giving one row per CDR3 protein. The sample has over 300,000 distinct CDR3 sequences, over 4% seen once. The J gene is TRBJ1-1, the V gene TRBV5-1; D is perhaps TRBD1 (5 bases). The source is a man between 18 and 29 years old who received the YFV17D yellow fever vaccine. The sample in question was PBMCs, obtained 5 days after the yellow fever booster vaccination. The DNA of the CDR3 is TGCGCCAGCAGCTTAACAGGCTCAGGGCACACTGAAGCTTTCTTT. This encodes CASSLTGSGHTEAFF.